This T cell receptor beta chain was retrieved from a study of cytomegalovirus exposure and HLA in healthy donors. Regarding the study as a whole: Altogether, around 160 TCR beta chains were recorded as cytomegalovirus-associated.

The CDR3 sequence is 13 residues long. The ends were cut back, 2 bases at V and 3 bases at J, with 5 bases in the middle. The germline gives CDR1 MNHEY, CDR2 SVGAGI. Concerning this clone: The target antigen is unknown.

In the PCR, 60 Vbeta and 13 Jbeta primers were used. In the original workflow: Later work found 80 million to 85 million unique TCR beta chains, with approximately 12 million shared. The repertoire was sequenced with immunoSEQ multiplex PCR; TCRdb's copy has only in-frame clones and lacks some. For V, J and clone size, that table is used; D and trimming come from the DNA. The sample lists approximately 120,000 clones; about 80% were seen once. This TCR was recovered from a man aged 35-49 years in good health and CMV-seronegative. Sequencing was done on a sample of PBMCs. The V gene is TRBV6-5, the J gene TRBJ2-1; D unresolved. CDR3 protein: CASSYRDYNEQFF. CDR3 DNA sequence: TGTGCCAGCAGTTACCGCGACTACAATGAGCAGTTCTTC.